The 13 T cell receptor beta chains below all came from one sample that was sequenced in a study of blood T cell repertoires in COVID-19. Clones were sequenced by immunoSEQ multiplex PCR, and TCRdb holds only the in-frame ones, with some missing. The sample has approximately 140,000 clones; about 87% are singletons. The specimen was peripheral blood. The receptors stem from a human donor in a cohort sampled during active COVID-19.

This chain uses TRBV6-2 or TRBV6-3 with TRBJ2-3, with a possible D match to TRBD2 (6 bases). The ends were cut back, 2 bases at V and 1 base at J, with 10 bases in the middle. This CDR3 spans 15 amino acids. The germline CDR1 and CDR2 sequences are MNHEY and SVGEGT. The CDR3 here is CASSYITGGTDTQYF. CDR3 coding DNA: TGTGCCAGCAGTTACATCACGGGGGGCACAGATACGCAGTATTTT.

The rearrangement joins TRBV19 to TRBJ2-1; TRBD1 might be the D (5 bases). CDR3 length: 12 amino acids. Deletions cut 5 bases from V and 5 bases from J, with 7 bases between. Germline CDR1 is LNHDA and CDR2 is SQIVND (reference sequence). CDR3 region: CASSVRDNEQFF. The CDR3 DNA sequence: TGTGCCAGTAGTGTCAGGGACAATGAGCAGTTCTTC.

This clone was detected only a few times. The genes are TRBV4-3 and TRBJ2-6; the D gene is possibly TRBD1 (6 bases). Germline CDR1 LGHNA, CDR2 YSLEER. V was shortened by 7 bases and J by 2 bases, with 12 bases between the two germline ends. The CDR3 sequence is 15 residues long. The CDR3 here is CASTLKGAGANVLTF. As DNA, the CDR3 is TGCGCCAGCACCTTAAAGGGGGCTGGGGCCAACGTCCTGACTTTC.

The rearrangement uses TRBV7-9 and TRBJ1-1, with 8 bases identical to TRBD1. J gave up 5 bases and V 4 bases, and 3 bases lay outside the gene matches. The CDR3 loop spans 13 amino acids. Per the germline V gene, CDR1 is SEHNR and CDR2 is FQNEAQ (reference sequence). CDR3 in amino acids: CASSSRGHTEAFF. The CDR3 nucleotides are TGTGCCAGCAGCTCCAGGGGGCATACTGAAGCTTTCTTT.

V and J are TRBV7-2 and TRBJ2-1; 9 bases align to TRBD2. The CDR3 runs 15 residues. V was pared by 5 bases and J by 5 bases, with 7 bases of the junction left unmatched. Germline values: CDR1 SGHTA, CDR2 FQGNSA. The CDR3, as DNA: TGTGCCAGCAGCGAGGTAGGACTAGCGAACAATGAGCAGTTCTTC. This translates into CASSEVGLANNEQFF.

The J gene is TRBJ2-3, the V gene TRBV29-1; TRBD1 agrees at 8 bases. Trimming at V came to 8 bases and at J to 1 base, leaving 11 bases not matched to a gene. Germline V CDR1 and CDR2: SQVTM, ANQGSEA. The CDR3 loop spans 15 amino acids. CDR3 sequence: CSLIEAGGRTDTQYF. DNA of the CDR3: TGCAGCTTAATCGAGGCAGGGGGCCGCACAGATACGCAGTATTTT.

The gene calls are TRBV9 and TRBJ1-6; weak D call: TRBD1 (5 bases). The CDR3 has 17 residues. Deletions cut 3 bases from V and 7 bases from J, with 20 bases between. Germline V CDR1 and CDR2: SGDLS, YYNGEE. CDR3 nucleotides: TGTGCCAGCAGCGGTGAACCTAGGGGTTTTTTGAATTCACCCCTCCACTTT. Translation: CASSGEPRGFLNSPLHF.

This chain connects TRBV19 to TRBJ2-1, with a possible D match to TRBD1 (5 bases). Germline CDR1 reads LNHDA; CDR2 reads SQIVND (reference sequence). Trimming shortened V by 3 bases and J by 7 bases, and 13 bases separated the two germline ends. The CDR3 is 14 residues long. The CDR3 DNA sequence: TGTGCCAGTAGTATTGGCAGGGCCGGGAATGAGCAGTTCTTC. This sequence encodes CASSIGRAGNEQFF.

This chain uses TRBV5-1 with TRBJ1-3, with D unresolved. Germline CDR1 SGHRS, CDR2 YFSETQ. The V and J ends lost 0 bases and 0 bases respectively, with 13 bases between them. This CDR3 is 17 amino acids long. The CDR3 DNA follows: TGCGCCAGCAGCTTGGGATCAGTCTCTGTCTCTGGAAACACCATATATTTT. Its protein is CASSLGSVSVSGNTIYF.

This chain links TRBV3-1 (or the pseudogene TRBV3-2) with TRBJ2-3, with TRBD2 identical over 7 bases. This CDR3 region has 15 residues. With 4 bases clipped from V and 0 bases from J, the junction kept 4 bases outside the gene matches. Germline CDR1 and CDR2: LGHDT and YNNKEL (reference sequence). CDR3 region: CASSPRGVSTDTQYF. The DNA for the CDR3 is TGTGCCAGCAGCCCCCGGGGGGTTAGCACAGATACGCAGTATTTT.

J is TRBJ2-7 and V is TRBV6-5, with TRBD1 matching over 9 bases. Germline V gives CDR1 MNHEY, CDR2 SVGAGI. The CDR3 has 14 amino acids. The V gene end was trimmed by 6 bases and the J gene end by 6 bases; junction bases not matched to a gene: 9. The CDR3 DNA reads as TGTGCCAGCAGCGTAGGGGACAGGGTGGGCGAGCAGTACTTC. Protein: CASSVGDRVGEQYF.

The chain employs TRBV15 and TRBJ2-5; TRBD1 might be the D (5 bases). CDR3 length: 15 residues. From germline, CDR1 is LNHNV and CDR2 YYDKDF (reference sequence). The V end lost 0 bases, the J end lost 5 bases, and 13 bases lay between the germline ends. CDR3 loop: CATSRDKGAGETQYF. CDR3 nucleotides: TGTGCCACCAGCAGAGATAAAGGGGCAGGGGAGACCCAGTACTTC.

The chain links TRBV30 to TRBJ2-5, with 9 bases lining up with TRBD2. Germline loops: CDR1 GTSNPN, CDR2 SVGIG (reference sequence). The V gene end was trimmed by 2 bases and the J gene end by 5 bases; junction bases not matched to a gene: 6. This CDR3 has 14 residues. This CDR3 reads CAWSPGLAGETQYF. CDR3 sequence (DNA): TGTGCCTGGAGTCCGGGACTAGCTGGTGAGACCCAGTACTTC. Together with reference TRBV30 and TRBJ2-5, the CDR3 gives the full variable domain: SQTIHQWPATLVQPVGSPLSLECTVEGTSNPNLYWYRQAAGRGLQLLFYSVGIGQISSEVPQNLSASRPQDRQFILSSKKLLLSDSGFYLCAWSPGLAGETQYFGPGTRLLVL.